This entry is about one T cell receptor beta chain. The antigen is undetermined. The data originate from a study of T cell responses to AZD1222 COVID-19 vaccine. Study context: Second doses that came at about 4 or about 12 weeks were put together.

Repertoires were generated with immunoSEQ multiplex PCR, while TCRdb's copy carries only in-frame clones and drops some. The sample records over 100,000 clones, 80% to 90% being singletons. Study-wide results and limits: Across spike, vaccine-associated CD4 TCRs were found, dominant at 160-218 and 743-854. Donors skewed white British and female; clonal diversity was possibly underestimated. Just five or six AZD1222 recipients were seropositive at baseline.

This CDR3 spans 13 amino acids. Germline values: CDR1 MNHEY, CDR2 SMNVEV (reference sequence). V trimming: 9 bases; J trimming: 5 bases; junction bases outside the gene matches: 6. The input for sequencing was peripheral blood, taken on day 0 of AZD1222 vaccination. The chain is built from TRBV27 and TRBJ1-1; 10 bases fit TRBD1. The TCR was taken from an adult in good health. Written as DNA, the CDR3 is TGTGCCAGTCGGGACAGGGGTCGAACTGAAGCTTTCTTT. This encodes CASRDRGRTEAFF.